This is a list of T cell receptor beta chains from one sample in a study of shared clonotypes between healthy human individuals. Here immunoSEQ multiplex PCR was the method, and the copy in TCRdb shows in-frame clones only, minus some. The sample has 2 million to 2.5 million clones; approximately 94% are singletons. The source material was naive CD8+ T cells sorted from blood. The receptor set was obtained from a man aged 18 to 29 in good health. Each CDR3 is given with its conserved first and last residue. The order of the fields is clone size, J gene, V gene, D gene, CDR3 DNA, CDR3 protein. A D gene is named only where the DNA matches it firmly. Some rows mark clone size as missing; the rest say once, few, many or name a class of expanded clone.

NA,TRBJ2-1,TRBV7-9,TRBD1,TGTGCCAGCAGATCCACCGGGACAGGGCCGTACAATGAGCAGTTCTTC,CASRSTGTGPYNEQFF
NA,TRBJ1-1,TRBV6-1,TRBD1,TGTGCCAGCAGTGAAGTAATGGGGACAGGGGACACTGAAGCTTTCTTT,CASSEVMGTGDTEAFF
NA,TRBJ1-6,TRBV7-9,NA,TGTGCCAGCAGCTTAGATCGGGGGAGCTCCTATAATTCACCCCTCCACTTT,CASSLDRGSSYNSPLHF
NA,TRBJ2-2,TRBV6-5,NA,TGTGCCAGCAGCCCTATCGACAACACCGGGGAGCTGTTTTTT,CASSPIDNTGELFF
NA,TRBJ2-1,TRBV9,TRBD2,TGTGCCAGCAGCGCTAGCGGAAACTCCTACAATGAGCAGTTCTTC,CASSASGNSYNEQFF
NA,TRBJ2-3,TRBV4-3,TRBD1,TGCGCCAGCAGCCAAGGCGGGACAGGGGTAACAGATACGCAGTATTTT,CASSQGGTGVTDTQYF
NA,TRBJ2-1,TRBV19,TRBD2,TGTGCCAGTAGCGAGCGGGATCACTACAATGAGCAGTTCTTC,CASSERDHYNEQFF
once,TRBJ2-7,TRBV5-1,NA,TGCGCCAGCAGCTCAAATTCAGGGGGGGACGAGCAGTACTTC,CASSSNSGGDEQYF
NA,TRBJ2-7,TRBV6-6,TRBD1,TGTGCCAGCAGTTACTCGGAACAGGGGAGCTACGAGCAGTACTTC,CASSYSEQGSYEQYF
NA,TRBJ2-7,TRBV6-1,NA,TGTGCCAGCAGTGATGTAGGGGGAGACTACGAGCAGTACTTC,CASSDVGGDYEQYF
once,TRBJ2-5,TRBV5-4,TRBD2,TGTGCCAGCAGCTTATCCGGGACTAGCAGAGAGACCCAGTACTTC,CASSLSGTSRETQYF
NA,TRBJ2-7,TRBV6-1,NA,TGTGCCAGCAGAGAAGGGGCGACAGGCCCAGGATACGAGCAGTACTTC,CASREGATGPGYEQYF
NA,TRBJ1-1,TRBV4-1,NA,TGCGCCAGCAGCCTCAGGGCGGTTAACACTGAAGCTTTCTTT,CASSLRAVNTEAFF
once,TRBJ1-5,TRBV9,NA,TGTGCCAGCAGCCCCACAGGTGGCAATCAGCCCCAGCATTTT,CASSPTGGNQPQHF
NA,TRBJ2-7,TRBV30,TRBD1,TGTGCCTGGAGGAACGGGGACAGCGGCCACGAGCAGTACTTC,CAWRNGDSGHEQYF
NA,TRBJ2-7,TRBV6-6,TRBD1,TGTGCCAGCAGTCCAGGGGACAGGGGAGCCTACGAGCAGTACTTC,CASSPGDRGAYEQYF
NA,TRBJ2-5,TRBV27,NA,TGTGCCAGCAGTTCCACGACTGGCCGACAAGAGACCCAGTACTTC,CASSSTTGRQETQYF
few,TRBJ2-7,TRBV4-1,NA,TGCGCCAGCAGCCACAATACTGATTCCTACGAGCAGTACTTC,CASSHNTDSYEQYF
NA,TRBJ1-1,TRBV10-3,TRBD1,TGTGCCACCGAACAGGGGGCTGCCACTGAAGCTTTCTTT,CATEQGAATEAFF
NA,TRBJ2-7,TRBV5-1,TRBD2,TGCGCCAGCAGCTTGTGGGACTACAGCTACGAGCAGTACTTC,CASSLWDYSYEQYF
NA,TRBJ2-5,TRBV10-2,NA,TGCGCCAGCCTTGAGGGGGGATCAGAGACCCAGTACTTC,CASLEGGSETQYF
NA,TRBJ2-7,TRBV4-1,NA,TGCGCCAGCAGCCAAGAGGGACTCAGCCAGGACGAGCAGTACTTC,CASSQEGLSQDEQYF
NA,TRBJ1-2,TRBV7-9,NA,TGTGCCAGCAGCTTAGGACTGGCCAGGGAGAATGGCTACACCTTC,CASSLGLARENGYTF
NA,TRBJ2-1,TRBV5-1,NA,TGCGCCAGCAGCTCAGTCGGTTACAATGAGCAGTTCTTC,CASSSVGYNEQFF
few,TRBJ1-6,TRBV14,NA,TGTGCCAGCAGCCAGGACCTTGGTTCACCCCTCCACTTT,CASSQDLGSPLHF
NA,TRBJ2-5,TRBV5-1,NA,TGCGCCAGCAGCTTGGAACCCCTACAAGAGACCCAGTACTTC,CASSLEPLQETQYF
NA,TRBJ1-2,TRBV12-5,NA,TGTGCTAGTGGTGACGCCACAGGGAAGGTGGACTATGGCTACACCTTC,CASGDATGKVDYGYTF
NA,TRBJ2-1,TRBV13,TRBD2,TGTGCCAGCAGCTTAGGAATCGGGAGGGGCGATGAGCAGTTCTTC,CASSLGIGRGDEQFF
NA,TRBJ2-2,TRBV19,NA,TGTGCCAGTAGTATAGTAGTCCCCGGGGAGCTGTTTTTT,CASSIVVPGELFF
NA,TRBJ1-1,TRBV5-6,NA,TGTGCCAGCAGCTTGTTCGATGCCGGAAACACTGAAGCTTTCTTT,CASSLFDAGNTEAFF
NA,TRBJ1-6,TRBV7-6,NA,TGTGCCAGCAGCTTAGAGCAGGGTGGTAGTTCACCCCTCCACTTT,CASSLEQGGSSPLHF
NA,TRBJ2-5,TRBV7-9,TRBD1,TGTGCCAGCAGCTCATCGGACAGGGGCGAACAAGAGACCCAGTACTTC,CASSSSDRGEQETQYF
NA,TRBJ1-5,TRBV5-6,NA,TGTGCCAGCAGCGTTAGGACAGCTGACAATCAGCCCCAGCATTTT,CASSVRTADNQPQHF
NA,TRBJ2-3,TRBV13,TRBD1,TGTGCCAGCAGCTCCAAGGGACAGAGCACAGATACGCAGTATTTT,CASSSKGQSTDTQYF
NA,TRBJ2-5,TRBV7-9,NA,TGTGCCAGCAGCTTATCCCTAGGAGGACCGTCAGAAGAGACCCAGTACTTC,CASSLSLGGPSEETQYF
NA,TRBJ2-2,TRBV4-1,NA,TGCGCCAGCAGCCAAGATGCCCCCCCCGGGGAGCTGTTTTTT,CASSQDAPPGELFF